This TCR beta chain was sequenced during a study of Ad26.COV2.S vaccination and SARS-CoV-2 variants. About the research overall: The COV1001 Ad26.COV2.S trial arm included the donor. General observations from the study: Spike-specific TCR breadth was greater after Ad26.COV2.S than placebo. Participants given vaccine showed non-spike TCR breadth similar to that of placebo recipients.

Unmatched junction bases numbered 4, after V lost 7 bases and J lost 4 bases. In germline, CDR1 is SQVTM, CDR2 ANQGSEA. The CDR3 has 13 amino acids. The method was immunoSEQ multiplex PCR; TCRdb's version includes in-frame clones alone and lacks a portion of them. Of about 680,000 clones listed, 70% to 90% were seen once; the top ten hold about 1.5%. Worth noting for this clone: Its antigen is not identified.

Treatment here: some 20 received Ad26.COV2.S at low or high dose, single or two shots; roughly five received placebo; per-sample allocation not given. Sampling was done on day 63 after the first vaccine or placebo injection. The TCR comes from a person between 18 and 60 years old who received the Ad26.COV2.S COVID-19 vaccine or a placebo. Sample: peripheral blood, taken in a trial of Ad26.COV2.S vaccine versus placebo. The chain carries TRBV29-1 and TRBJ2-1; 10 positions agree with TRBD2. The CDR3: CSGRLAGYNEQFF. CDR3 DNA sequence: TGCAGCGGTCGACTAGCGGGTTACAATGAGCAGTTCTTC.